The next 8 T cell receptor beta chains were all read from a single sample in a study of identifying expanded T cells in peripheral blood. Profiling relied on immunoSEQ multiplex PCR, and the TCRdb table lists in-frame clones only, not all of them. This sample yields some 120,000 clones, of which 84% are seen a single time; 3% to 4% belongs to the top ten. The specimen was blood. The receptor set was obtained from a person aged 18 to 69 in good health.

This rearrangement joins TRBV7-2 to TRBJ1-1, with a tentative D call TRBD1 (5 bases). CDR3 length equals 14 residues. Trimming left V 3 bases short and J 1 base short, with 9 bases between. The V gene's germline CDR1 is SGHTA and CDR2 FQGNSA. CDR3 amino acids: CASSLFDRNTEAFF. DNA of the CDR3: TGTGCCAGCAGCTTGTTTGACAGGAACACTGAAGCTTTCTTT.

The rearrangement links TRBV11-2 to TRBJ1-4; no clear D gene. The CDR3 contains 15 residues. CDR1 is SGHAT and CDR2 is FQNNGV in the germline V gene. Trimming pared 2 bases from V and 3 bases from J, leaving 10 bases between. Here the CDR3 reads CASSLSAGANEKLFF. The DNA for the CDR3 is TGTGCCAGCAGCTTAAGTGCTGGGGCTAATGAAAAACTGTTTTTT.

The chain carries TRBV9 and TRBJ1-3; D gene ambiguous. V was trimmed by 0 bases and J by 4 bases, leaving 11 bases between them. CDR3 length: 15 residues. From germline, CDR1 is SGDLS and CDR2 YYNGEE. CDR3 bases: TGTGCCAGCAGCGTAGATTTGATCTCCGGAAACACCATATATTTT. Translation gives CASSVDLISGNTIYF.

V is TRBV19 and J is TRBJ2-3; either TRBD1 or TRBD2 may fit D (5 bases each). Trimming removed 6 bases at V and 2 bases at J, with 12 bases between. The CDR3 spans 14 residues. Germline V gene sequence: CDR1 LNHDA, CDR2 SQIVND (reference sequence). CDR3 sequence: CASRARGNTDTQYF. The CDR3 nucleotides are TGTGCCAGTAGGGCGAGGGGCAACACAGATACGCAGTATTTT.

CDR3 loop: CASSLSGSTEETQYF. CDR3 bases: TGCGCCAGCAGCTTGTCGGGCAGTACGGAAGAGACCCAGTACTTC. The chain uses TRBV5-1 and TRBJ2-5; D not certain. The germline V gene has CDR1 SGHRS and CDR2 YFSETQ. Trimming stripped 1 base from V and 3 bases from J, with 13 bases between. This CDR3 contains 15 residues. Combining the CDR3 with reference TRBV5-1 and TRBJ2-5 gives the whole variable domain KAGVTQTPRYLIKTRGQQVTLSCSPISGHRSVSWYQQTPGQGLQFLFEYFSETQRNKGNFPGRFSGRQFSNSRSEMNVSTLELGDSALYLCASSLSGSTEETQYFGPGTRLLVL.

The gene calls are TRBV9 and TRBJ1-2; no reliable D call. The CDR3 spans 13 residues. CDR1 and CDR2 (germline): SGDLS, YYNGEE. Trimming pared 4 bases from V and 6 bases from J, leaving 13 bases between. DNA for the CDR3: TGTGCCAGCAGCCTCCTGGGCCGGGATGGCTACACCTTC. Amino acids: CASSLLGRDGYTF.

V is TRBV30 and J is TRBJ2-7, with 9 nucleotides matching TRBD1. The ends lost 4 bases at V and 4 bases at J; junction bases unmatched: 5. Looked up from germline, CDR1 is GTSNPN and CDR2 is SVGIG (reference sequence). CDR3 length: 13 residues. The CDR3 DNA follows: TGTGCCTGGACCGGGACAGGGTGGTACGAGCAGTACTTC. Its protein product is CAWTGTGWYEQYF.

The chain combines TRBV5-1 with TRBJ1-1; perhaps TRBD1 as D (5 bases). Germline CDR1 reads SGHRS; CDR2 reads YFSETQ. With 0 bases removed from V and 3 bases from J, the gap between germline ends came to 9 bases. This CDR3 has 14 amino acids. The CDR3 bases are TGCGCCAGCAGCTTGGTTGGGGCCGACACTGAAGCTTTCTTT. Amino acids: CASSLVGADTEAFF.